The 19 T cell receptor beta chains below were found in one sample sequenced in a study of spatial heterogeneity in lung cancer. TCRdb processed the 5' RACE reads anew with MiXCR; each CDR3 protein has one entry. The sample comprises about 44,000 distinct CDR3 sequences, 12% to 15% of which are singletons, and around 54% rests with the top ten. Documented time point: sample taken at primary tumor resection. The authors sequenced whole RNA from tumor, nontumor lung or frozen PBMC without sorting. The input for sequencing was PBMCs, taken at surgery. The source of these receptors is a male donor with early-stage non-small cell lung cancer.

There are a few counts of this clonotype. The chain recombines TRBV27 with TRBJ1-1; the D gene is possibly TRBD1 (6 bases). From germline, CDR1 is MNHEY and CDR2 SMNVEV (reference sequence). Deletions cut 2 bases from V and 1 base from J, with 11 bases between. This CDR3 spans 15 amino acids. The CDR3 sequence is CASSLTDRSNTEAFF. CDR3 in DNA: TGTGCCAGCAGTTTAACCGACAGGTCGAACACTGAAGCTTTCTTT.

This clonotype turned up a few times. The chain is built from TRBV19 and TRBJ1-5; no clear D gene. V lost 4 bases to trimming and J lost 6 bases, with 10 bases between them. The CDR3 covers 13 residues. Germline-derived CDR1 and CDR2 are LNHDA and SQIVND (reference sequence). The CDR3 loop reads CASSTSRSQPQHF. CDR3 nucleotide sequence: TGTGCCAGTAGTACATCTCGGAGTCAGCCCCAGCATTTT. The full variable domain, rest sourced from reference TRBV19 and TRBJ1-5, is DGGITQSPKYLFRKEGQNVTLSCEQNLNHDAMYWYRQDPGQGLRLIYYSQIVNDFQKGDIAEGYSVSREKKESFPLTVTSAQKNPTAFYLCASSTSRSQPQHFGDGTRLSIL.

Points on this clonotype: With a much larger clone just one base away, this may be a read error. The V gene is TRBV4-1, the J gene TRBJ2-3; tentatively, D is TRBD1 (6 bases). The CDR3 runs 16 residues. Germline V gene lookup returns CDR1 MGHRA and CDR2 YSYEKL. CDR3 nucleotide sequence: TGCGCCAGCAACCAAGACGGCAGGGGACGCACAGATACGCAGTATTTT. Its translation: CASNQDGRGRTDTQYF.

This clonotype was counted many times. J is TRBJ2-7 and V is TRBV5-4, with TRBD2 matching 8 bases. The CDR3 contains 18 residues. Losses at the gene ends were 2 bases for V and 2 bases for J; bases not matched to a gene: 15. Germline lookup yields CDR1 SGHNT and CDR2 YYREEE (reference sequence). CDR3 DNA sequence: TGTGCCAGCAGCTTACCAGTTGGAGCGGGAGAGATACCCTACGAGCAGTACTTC. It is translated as CASSLPVGAGEIPYEQYF.

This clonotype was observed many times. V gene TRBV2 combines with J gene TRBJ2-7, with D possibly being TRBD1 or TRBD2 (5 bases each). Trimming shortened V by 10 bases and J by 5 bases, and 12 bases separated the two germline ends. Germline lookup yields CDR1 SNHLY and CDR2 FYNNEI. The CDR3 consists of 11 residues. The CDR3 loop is CATRDLNEQYF. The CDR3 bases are TGTGCCACCCGGGACCTCAACGAGCAGTACTTC.

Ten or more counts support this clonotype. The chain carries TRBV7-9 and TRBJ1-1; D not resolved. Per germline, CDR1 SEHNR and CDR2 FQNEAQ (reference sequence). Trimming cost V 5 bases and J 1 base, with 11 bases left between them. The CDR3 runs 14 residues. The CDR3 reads CASSLRFQNTEAFF. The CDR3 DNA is TGTGCCAGCAGCCTTCGTTTCCAGAACACTGAAGCTTTCTTT.

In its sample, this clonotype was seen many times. CDR3 loop: CASSKSVELFF. CDR3 in DNA: TGTGCCAGCAGCAAATCCGTGGAGCTGTTTTTT. This chain links TRBV5-6 with TRBJ2-2, with D uncertain. CDR3 size: 11 residues. Between the trimmed V and J ends, which lost 4 bases and 10 bases, there was a span of 8 bases. In germline, CDR1 is SGHDT, CDR2 YYEEEE.

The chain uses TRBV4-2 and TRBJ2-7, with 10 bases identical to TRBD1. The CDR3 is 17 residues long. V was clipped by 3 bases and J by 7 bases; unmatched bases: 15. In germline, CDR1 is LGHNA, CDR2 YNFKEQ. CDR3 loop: CASSQFKSGQGMGEQYF. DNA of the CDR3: TGTGCCAGCAGCCAGTTTAAGTCGGGACAGGGGATGGGAGAGCAGTACTTC.

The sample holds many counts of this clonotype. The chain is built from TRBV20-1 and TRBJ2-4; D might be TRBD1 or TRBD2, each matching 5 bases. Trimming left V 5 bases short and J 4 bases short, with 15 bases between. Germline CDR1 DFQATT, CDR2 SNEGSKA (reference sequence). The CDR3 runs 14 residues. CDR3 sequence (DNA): TGCAGTGCTCCCCAGGGTAGAGGGAAAAACATTCAGTACTTC. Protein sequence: CSAPQGRGKNIQYF.

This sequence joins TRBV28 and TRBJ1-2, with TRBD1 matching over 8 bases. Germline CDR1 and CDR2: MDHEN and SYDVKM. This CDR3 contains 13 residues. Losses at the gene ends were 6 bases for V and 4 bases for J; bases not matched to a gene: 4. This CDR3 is CASRTGTGYGYTF. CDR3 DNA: TGTGCCAGCAGGACCGGGACAGGCTATGGCTACACCTTC.

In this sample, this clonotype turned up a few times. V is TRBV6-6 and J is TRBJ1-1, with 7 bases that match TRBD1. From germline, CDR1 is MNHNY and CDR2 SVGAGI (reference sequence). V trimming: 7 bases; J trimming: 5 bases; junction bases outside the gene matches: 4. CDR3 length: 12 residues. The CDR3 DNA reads TGTGCCAGCAAGACACAGGGGACTGAAGCTTTCTTT. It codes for CASKTQGTEAFF.

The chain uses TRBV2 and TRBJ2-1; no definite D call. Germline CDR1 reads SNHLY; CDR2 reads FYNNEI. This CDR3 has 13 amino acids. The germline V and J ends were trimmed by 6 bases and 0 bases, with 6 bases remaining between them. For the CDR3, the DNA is TGTGCCAGCAGACGGAGCTCCTACAATGAGCAGTTCTTC. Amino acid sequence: CASRRSSYNEQFF.

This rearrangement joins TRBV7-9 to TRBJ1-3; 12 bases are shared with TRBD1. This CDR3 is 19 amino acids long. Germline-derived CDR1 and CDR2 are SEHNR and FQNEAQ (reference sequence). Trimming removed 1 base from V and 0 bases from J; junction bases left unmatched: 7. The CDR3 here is CASSLGGTGGHDSGNTIYF. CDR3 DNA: TGTGCCAGCAGCTTAGGAGGGACAGGGGGCCACGACTCTGGAAACACCATATATTTT. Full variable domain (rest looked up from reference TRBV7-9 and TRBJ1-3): DTGVSQNPRHKITKRGQNVTFRCDPISEHNRLYWYRQTLGQGPEFLTYFQNEAQLEKSRLLSDRFSAERPKGSFSTLEIQRTEQGDSAMYLCASSLGGTGGHDSGNTIYFGEGSWLTVV.

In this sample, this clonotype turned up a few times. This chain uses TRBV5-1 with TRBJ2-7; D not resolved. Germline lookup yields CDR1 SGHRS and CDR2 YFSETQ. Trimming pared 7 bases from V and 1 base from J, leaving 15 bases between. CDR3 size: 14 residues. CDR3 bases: TGCGCCAGCTCCTCCCCACCCAATTCCTACGAGCAGTACTTC. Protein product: CASSSPPNSYEQYF.

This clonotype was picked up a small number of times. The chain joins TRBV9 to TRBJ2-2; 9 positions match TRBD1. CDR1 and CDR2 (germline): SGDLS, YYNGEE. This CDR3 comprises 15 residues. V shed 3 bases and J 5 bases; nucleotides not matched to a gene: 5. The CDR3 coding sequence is TGTGCCAGCAGCGCTGGGACAGGGTCTACCGGGGAGCTGTTTTTT. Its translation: CASSAGTGSTGELFF.

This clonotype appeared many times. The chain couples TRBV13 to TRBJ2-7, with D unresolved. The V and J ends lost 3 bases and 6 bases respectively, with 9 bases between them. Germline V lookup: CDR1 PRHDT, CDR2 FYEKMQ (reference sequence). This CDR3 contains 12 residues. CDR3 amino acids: CASSFGRSEQYF. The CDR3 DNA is TGTGCCAGCAGCTTCGGACGGAGCGAGCAGTACTTC.

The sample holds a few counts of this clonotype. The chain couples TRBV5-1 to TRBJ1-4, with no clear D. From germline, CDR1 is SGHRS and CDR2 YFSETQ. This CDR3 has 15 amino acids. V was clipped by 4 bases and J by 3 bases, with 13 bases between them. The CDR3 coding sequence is TGCGCCAGCAGCGTCGACAATCCGGCTAATGAAAAACTGTTTTTT. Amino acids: CASSVDNPANEKLFF.

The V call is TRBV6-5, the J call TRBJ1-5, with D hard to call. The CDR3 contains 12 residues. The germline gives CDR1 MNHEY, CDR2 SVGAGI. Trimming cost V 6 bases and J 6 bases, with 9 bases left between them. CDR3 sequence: CASSTPGQPQHF. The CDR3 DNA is TGTGCCAGCAGCACCCCAGGTCAGCCCCAGCATTTT.

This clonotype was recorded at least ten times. CDR3 DNA sequence: TGCAGCGTTGAGGGAGGTACTGAAGCTTTCTTT. It encodes CSVEGGTEAFF. The chain recombines TRBV29-1 with TRBJ1-1; no clear D gene. Trimming removed 3 bases from V and 5 bases from J, with 7 bases in between. CDR3 size: 11 residues. Germline V gives CDR1 SQVTM, CDR2 ANQGSEA.